This T cell receptor (beta chain) was captured in a study of T cells after yellow fever vaccination. Study-wide results and limits: A small share of clonotypes appeared in both CD4 and CD8 compartments. Peaking faster, on day 5 versus 15, the secondary response was nonetheless weaker. Detected again after the booster were most primary-vaccination clones, at approximately 95% CD4 and 88% CD8.

This clonotype was detected only a few times. What it binds is not known. TCRdb passed the 5' RACE reads through MiXCR, listing each CDR3 protein once. The table shows about 350,000 distinct CDR3 sequences, with 8% to 9.5% occurring only once. The sequence was obtained from a man aged 18 to 35 who received the YFV17D yellow fever vaccine. The material sequenced was PBMCs, taken more than 40 days after the first yellow fever vaccination.

The CDR3 DNA reads TGCGCCAGCAGGAGACTAGAAGAGGGAGAGACCCAGTACTTC. This sequence encodes CASRRLEEGETQYF. The genes are TRBV5-1 and TRBJ2-5, with D possibly TRBD2 on 6 matching bases. The length of the CDR3 is 14 residues. CDR1 is SGHRS, CDR2 YFSETQ, per germline. V lost 5 bases and J 4 bases, leaving 15 bases between the germline ends. Looking up the rest from reference TRBV5-1 and TRBJ2-5 gives the full variable domain: KAGVTQTPRYLIKTRGQQVTLSCSPISGHRSVSWYQQTPGQGLQFLFEYFSETQRNKGNFPGRFSGRQFSNSRSEMNVSTLELGDSALYLCASRRLEEGETQYFGPGTRLLVL.